The sequence of this TCR beta chain was determined in a study of CXCR3-negative and CXCR3-positive naive CD8 T cells. Study-level background: Roughly 1.5 +/- 0.3 million TRB reads came from each library, giving about 140 million in total. General study results and limits: Memory cells differed in TRBV-TRBJ usage, but naive CXCR3-negative and CXCR3-positive cells had similar usage. Sequencing showed both naive subsets with comparably high diversity, and memory CD8+ cells much lower.

Concerning this clonotype itself: No antigen is known for it.

The libraries of TRB cDNA were constructed through 5' RACE using UMI labels. TCRdb reprocessed the 5' RACE reads, keeping one entry per CDR3 protein, no DNA. The sample totals 30,000 to 40,000 distinct CDR3 sequences. Germline CDR1 and CDR2: LGHNA and YNFKEQ. The CDR3 has 16 residues. The chain is built from TRBV4-2 and TRBJ1-4. The material sequenced was memory CD8+ T cells from blood. The sequence derives from a human donor in good health. Some clones in this sample may be carry-over from other donors' samples. The CDR3 sequence: CASSQDRDNWGEKLFF.